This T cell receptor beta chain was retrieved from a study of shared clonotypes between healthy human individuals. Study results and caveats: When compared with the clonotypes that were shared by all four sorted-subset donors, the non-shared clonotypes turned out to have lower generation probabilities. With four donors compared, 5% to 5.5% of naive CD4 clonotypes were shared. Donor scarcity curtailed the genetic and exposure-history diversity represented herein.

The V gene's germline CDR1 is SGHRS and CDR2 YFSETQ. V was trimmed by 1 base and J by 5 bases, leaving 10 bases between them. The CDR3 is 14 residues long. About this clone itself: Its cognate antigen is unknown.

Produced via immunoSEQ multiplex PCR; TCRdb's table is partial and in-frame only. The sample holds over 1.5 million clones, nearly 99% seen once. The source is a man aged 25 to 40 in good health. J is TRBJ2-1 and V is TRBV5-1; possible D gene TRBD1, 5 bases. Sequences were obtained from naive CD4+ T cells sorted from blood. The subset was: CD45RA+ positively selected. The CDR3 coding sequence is TGCGCCAGCAGCTTGACAGGTTGGGACAATGAGCAGTTCTTC. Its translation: CASSLTGWDNEQFF.